What follows are 18 T cell receptor beta chains derived from one specimen sequenced in a study of blood T cell repertoires in COVID-19. The data were produced by immunoSEQ multiplex PCR, yet TCRdb's version contains in-frame clones alone and is incomplete. The sample has around 100,000 clones, roughly 84% seen once. Sequenced sample: peripheral blood. The receptors were sampled from an older woman with acute or convalescent COVID-19.

The genes are TRBV2 and TRBJ1-5; a weak D match, TRBD1 (5 bases). With 5 bases removed from V and 0 bases from J, the gap between germline ends came to 11 bases. Germline V gives CDR1 SNHLY, CDR2 FYNNEI. There are 15 residues in the CDR3. The CDR3 DNA follows: TGTGCCAGCAGTTCCGACAGCTTTAGCAATCAGCCCCAGCATTTT. Amino acid sequence: CASSSDSFSNQPQHF.

This chain connects TRBV6-5 to TRBJ2-3; 7 nucleotides line up with TRBD2. The CDR3 sequence is 13 residues long. The V gene's germline CDR1 is MNHEY and CDR2 SVGAGI. Trimming cost V 8 bases and J 0 bases; bases outside gene matches: 2. The CDR3 nucleotides read TGTGCCAGCGGGGGGGGTAGCACAGATACGCAGTATTTT. Translated: CASGGGSTDTQYF.

The table lists this clone with a few counts. The chain combines TRBV2 with TRBJ1-4; no definite D call. V shed 6 bases and J shed 8 bases, with 7 bases lying between them. The CDR3 is 11 amino acids. Germline values: CDR1 SNHLY, CDR2 FYNNEI. CDR3 in amino acids: CASSVGEKLFF. CDR3 DNA: TGTGCCAGCAGCGTCGGGGAAAAACTGTTTTTT.

The V gene is TRBV7-2, the J gene TRBJ2-3; D perhaps matches TRBD2 (7 bases). Germline loops: CDR1 SGHTA, CDR2 FQGNSA. The CDR3 loop spans 16 amino acids. V lost 0 bases, J lost 5 bases, and 15 bases lay in between. The DNA for the CDR3 is TGTGCCAGCAGCTTAGCGGGTGCGGGGGCGGGAGATACGCAGTATTTT. It codes for CASSLAGAGAGDTQYF.

The chain combines TRBV6-5 with TRBJ1-2; 7 nucleotides align to TRBD1. V shed 2 bases, J shed 3 bases, and the junction held 0 bases outside the gene matches. There are 13 residues in the CDR3. Germline V gene sequence: CDR1 MNHEY, CDR2 SVGAGI. The CDR3 nucleotides are TGTGCCAGCAGTTACGGGACAGACTATGGCTACACCTTC. This codes for CASSYGTDYGYTF.

This clone showed up just once. This chain joins TRBV2 and TRBJ2-7; no firm D call. Germline values: CDR1 SNHLY, CDR2 FYNNEI. This CDR3 is 11 amino acids long. The germline V and J ends were trimmed by 5 bases and 6 bases, with 8 bases remaining between them. The CDR3 nucleotides read TGTGCCAGCAGTCTCCTAGGCGAGCAGTACTTC. This translates into CASSLLGEQYF.

This clone was counted only a few times. This CDR3 reads CASRTGMNTEAFF. CDR3 nucleotide sequence: TGTGCCAGCCGGACAGGCATGAACACTGAAGCTTTCTTT. The V call is TRBV2, the J call TRBJ1-1; TRBD1 aligns across 7 bases. The ends lost 8 bases at V and 0 bases at J; junction bases unmatched: 3. This CDR3 comprises 13 residues. Germline CDR1 SNHLY, CDR2 FYNNEI.

CDR3 in amino acids: CASSMGSQYGYTF. The CDR3 DNA reads as TGTGCCAGTAGTATGGGGAGTCAATATGGCTACACCTTC. This chain links TRBV19 with TRBJ1-2; D call uncertain. The CDR3 extends over 13 amino acids. Germline CDR1 LNHDA, CDR2 SQIVND (reference sequence). The V end lost 3 bases, the J end lost 5 bases, and 10 bases lay between the germline ends.

The chain couples TRBV6-5 to TRBJ1-5, with TRBD1 identical over 7 bases. V dropped 6 bases and J dropped 0; count of bases not matched to a gene: 5. From germline, CDR1 is MNHEY and CDR2 SVGAGI. The CDR3 covers 15 residues. The CDR3 DNA sequence: TGTGCCAGCAGCGGACAGGCCCTTAGCAATCAGCCCCAGCATTTT. It specifies CASSGQALSNQPQHF.

The CDR3 nucleotides are TGTGCCAGCAGCCGACAGCCGACGCCGGCAAATACGCAGTATTTT. Translated, it gives CASSRQPTPANTQYF. The V call is TRBV14, the J call TRBJ2-3; D is possibly TRBD1 (5 bases). V lost 4 bases and J lost 7, with 18 bases in between. The CDR3 consists of 15 residues. CDR1 is SGHDN, CDR2 FVKESK, per germline.

This rearrangement joins TRBV25-1 to TRBJ1-5, with TRBD1 identical over 8 bases. Losses at the gene ends were 6 bases for V and 4 bases for J; bases not matched to a gene: 2. The CDR3 runs to 13 residues. Per the germline V gene, CDR1 is MGHDK and CDR2 is SYGVNS. CDR3 sequence reads: CASRGQVNQPQHF. The CDR3 coding sequence is TGTGCCAGCAGGGGACAGGTAAATCAGCCCCAGCATTTT. Based on the CDR3 plus reference TRBV25-1 and TRBJ1-5, the full variable domain is EADIYQTPRYLVIGTGKKITLECSQTMGHDKMYWYQQDPGMELHLIHYSYGVNSTEKGDLSSESTVSRIRTEHFPLTLESARPSHTSQYLCASRGQVNQPQHFGDGTRLSIL.

The J gene is TRBJ1-1, the V gene TRBV29-1; 10 bases map to TRBD1. Germline V gene sequence: CDR1 SQVTM, CDR2 ANQGSEA. The CDR3 covers 13 residues. J lost 1 base, V lost 6 bases, and 2 bases had no gene match. The CDR3 here is CSVRTGGNTEAFF. In DNA, the CDR3 is TGCAGCGTCCGGACAGGGGGGAACACTGAAGCTTTCTTT. Full variable domain (missing parts from reference TRBV29-1 and TRBJ1-1): SAVISQKPSRDICQRGTSLTIQCQVDSQVTMMFWYRQQPGQSLTLIATANQGSEATYESGFVIDKFPISRPNLTFSTLTVSNMSPEDSSIYLCSVRTGGNTEAFFGQGTRLTVV.

This rearrangement joins TRBV6-2 or TRBV6-3 to TRBJ1-1; D remains ambiguous. The CDR3 sequence is 13 residues long. Germline-derived CDR1 and CDR2 are MNHEY and SVGEGT. With 5 bases removed from V and 0 bases from J, the gap between germline ends came to 7 bases. The CDR3 sequence: CASSTSVNTEAFF. In DNA form, the CDR3 reads TGTGCCAGCAGTACATCAGTGAACACTGAAGCTTTCTTT.

For the CDR3, the DNA is TGCAGCGTTCTGACCGGGACACAGGACAATGAGCAGTTCTTC. It yields the protein CSVLTGTQDNEQFF. The chain links TRBV29-1 to TRBJ2-1, with D perhaps TRBD1 (6 bases). Germline V lookup: CDR1 SQVTM, CDR2 ANQGSEA. This CDR3 has 14 residues. With 5 bases removed from V and 5 bases from J, the gap between germline ends came to 16 bases.

The chain links TRBV19 to TRBJ1-3, with 7 positions matching TRBD1. V shed 3 bases and J 0 bases; nucleotides not matched to a gene: 8. The CDR3 totals 17 residues. Germline CDR1 LNHDA, CDR2 SQIVND (reference sequence). This CDR3 reads CASSMGWTGSSGNTIYF. For the CDR3, the DNA is TGTGCCAGTAGTATGGGCTGGACAGGTTCCTCTGGAAACACCATATATTTT. The full variable domain, in which reference TRBV19 and TRBJ1-3 provide the parts outside the CDR3, is DGGITQSPKYLFRKEGQNVTLSCEQNLNHDAMYWYRQDPGQGLRLIYYSQIVNDFQKGDIAEGYSVSREKKESFPLTVTSAQKNPTAFYLCASSMGWTGSSGNTIYFGEGSWLTVV.

In this sample, this clone turned up a few times. The V call is TRBV7-3, the J call TRBJ2-2, with 8 bases that match TRBD2. J lost 6 bases, V lost 1 base, and 10 bases had no gene match. This CDR3 has 17 residues. From germline, CDR1 is SGHTA and CDR2 FQGTGA. CDR3 in DNA: TGTGCCAGCAGCTTAAACCCCCTCCGGGGGGGCTCCGGGGAGCTGTTTTTT. Protein sequence: CASSLNPLRGGSGELFF.

This chain uses TRBV7-3 with TRBJ2-5, with TRBD1 matching over 9 bases. Per germline, CDR1 SGHTA and CDR2 FQGTGA. The J segment lost 6 bases and the V segment lost 1 base, leaving 6 bases of the junction unmatched. The length of the CDR3 is 15 residues. The CDR3 DNA follows: TGTGCCAGCAGCTTAAGCGGGACAGGGAAGCAGACCCAGTACTTC. Its protein is CASSLSGTGKQTQYF.

V usage is TRBV19 and J usage is TRBJ2-5; 7 nucleotides line up with TRBD2. The V segment lost 3 bases and the J segment 1 base; nucleotides outside the gene matches: 5. The CDR3 is 15 residues long. Germline V gene data show CDR1 as LNHDA and CDR2 as SQIVND (reference sequence). The CDR3 spells CASSIRWGGQETQYF. The CDR3 DNA sequence: TGTGCCAGTAGTATTAGGTGGGGGGGCCAAGAGACCCAGTACTTC.